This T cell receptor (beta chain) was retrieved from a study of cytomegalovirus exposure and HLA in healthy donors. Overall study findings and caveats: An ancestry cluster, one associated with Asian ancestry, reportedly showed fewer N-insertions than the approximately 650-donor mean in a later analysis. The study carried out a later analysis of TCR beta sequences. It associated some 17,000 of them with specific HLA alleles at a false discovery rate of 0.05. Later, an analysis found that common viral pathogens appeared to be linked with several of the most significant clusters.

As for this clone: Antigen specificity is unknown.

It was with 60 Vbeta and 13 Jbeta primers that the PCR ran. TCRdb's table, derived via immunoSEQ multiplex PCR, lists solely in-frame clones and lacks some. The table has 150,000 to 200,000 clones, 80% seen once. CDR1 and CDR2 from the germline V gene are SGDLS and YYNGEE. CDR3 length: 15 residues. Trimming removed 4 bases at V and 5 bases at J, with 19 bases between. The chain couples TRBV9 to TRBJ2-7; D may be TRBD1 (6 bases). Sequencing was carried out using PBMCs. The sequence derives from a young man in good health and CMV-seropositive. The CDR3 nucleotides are TGTGCCAGCAGCAAAGGGGGAACCCCCTTGGACGAGCAGTACTTC. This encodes CASSKGGTPLDEQYF. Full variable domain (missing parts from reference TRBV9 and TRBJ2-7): DSGVTQTPKHLITATGQRVTLRCSPRSGDLSVYWYQQSLDQGLQFLIQYYNGEERAKGNILERFSAQQFPDLHSELNLSSLELGDSALYFCASSKGGTPLDEQYFGPGTRLTVT.